This entry is about one T cell receptor (beta chain). The sample comes from a study of T cell clonotyping in hematopoietic cell transplantation. CDR3 length: 15 amino acids. V lost 2 bases, J lost 0 bases, and 9 bases lay in between. CDR1 is SGDLS and CDR2 is YYNGEE in the germline V gene. Data came from immunoSEQ multiplex PCR; TCRdb stores just in-frame clones and leaves some out. The sample has around 7,000 clones; around 90% are singletons. Time point here: recipient sample about 28 days before transplant, after cytoreduction. This sample comprised peripheral blood mononuclear cells, obtained before stem cell transplant. The chain joins TRBV9 to TRBJ1-5, with D perhaps TRBD1 (5 bases). The TCR sequence derives from a man aged 25-45 years with acute myeloid leukemia. Some clones in this sample may be carry-over from other donors' samples. The chain's CDR3 is CASSVSGGSNQPQHF. CDR3 DNA: TGTGCCAGCAGCGTTAGCGGGGGTAGCAATCAGCCCCAGCATTTT. Full variable domain (outside the CDR3, taken from reference TRBV9 and TRBJ1-5): DSGVTQTPKHLITATGQRVTLRCSPRSGDLSVYWYQQSLDQGLQFLIQYYNGEERAKGNILERFSAQQFPDLHSELNLSSLELGDSALYFCASSVSGGSNQPQHFGDGTRLSIL.